The 3 T cell receptor beta chains given below trace back to one sample, sequenced in a study of T cell changes during pregnancy in multiple sclerosis. The protocol was immunoSEQ multiplex PCR, while the TCRdb copy is restricted to in-frame clones and leaves out a portion. The sample has 26,000 or so clones, about 88% seen once. The sequencing used CD8+ T cells from peripheral blood mononuclear cells, collected in the second trimester of pregnancy. Receptors were obtained from a female donor with multiple sclerosis, enrolled in a pregnancy study.

The chain recombines TRBV6-1 with TRBJ1-2; 8 bases are shared with TRBD1. This CDR3 is built from 14 residues. V lost 6 bases to trimming and J lost 0 bases; unmatched junction nucleotides: 3. CDR1 and CDR2 from the germline V gene are MNHNS and SASEGT. This CDR3 reads CASRTGETNYGYTF. The DNA of the CDR3 is TGTGCCAGCAGGACAGGGGAAACTAACTATGGCTACACCTTC.

V usage is TRBV12-5 and J usage is TRBJ2-2; 7 bases are a match to TRBD1. The CDR3 loop spans 14 amino acids. Trimming removed 6 bases from V and 5 bases from J; junction bases left unmatched: 6. Germline lookup yields CDR1 LGHNT and CDR2 FRNRAP. CDR3: CASGPGQLTGELFF. CDR3 coding DNA: TGTGCTAGTGGACCGGGACAGTTAACCGGGGAGCTGTTTTTT.

This clone is medium-sized in the sample. The rearrangement joins TRBV5-1 to TRBJ2-1; the match to TRBD2 covers 12 bases. Germline V gene data show CDR1 as SGHRS and CDR2 as YFSETQ. V gave up 3 bases and J gave up 5 bases; unmatched junction bases: 6. This CDR3 spans 16 amino acids. The CDR3 is CASSSGLAGRDNEQFF. CDR3 coding DNA: TGCGCCAGCAGCTCCGGACTAGCGGGGCGGGACAATGAGCAGTTCTTC. Full variable domain (rest looked up from reference TRBV5-1 and TRBJ2-1): KAGVTQTPRYLIKTRGQQVTLSCSPISGHRSVSWYQQTPGQGLQFLFEYFSETQRNKGNFPGRFSGRQFSNSRSEMNVSTLELGDSALYLCASSSGLAGRDNEQFFGPGTRLTVL.